This T cell receptor (beta chain) was sequenced for a study of cytomegalovirus exposure and HLA in healthy donors. Amplification used 60 Vbeta primers and 13 Jbeta primers. The protocol was immunoSEQ multiplex PCR, while the TCRdb copy is restricted to in-frame clones and leaves out a portion. This sample has about 160,000 clones; approximately 80% occur once, and the top ten carry approximately 6.5%. CDR1 is MDHEN, CDR2 SYDVKM, per germline. With 5 bases clipped from V and 2 bases from J, the junction kept 6 bases outside the gene matches. The CDR3 has 15 amino acids. This sequence was found in a man over 45 in good health and CMV-seropositive. The sequenced sample consisted of PBMCs. J is TRBJ1-3 and V is TRBV28, with 7 bases matching TRBD1. Here the CDR3 reads CASSTLQGAGNTIYF. The CDR3 DNA is TGTGCCAGCAGTACCCTTCAGGGGGCTGGAAACACCATATATTTT. Looking up the rest from reference TRBV28 and TRBJ1-3 gives the full variable domain: DVKVTQSSRYLVKRTGEKVFLECVQDMDHENMFWYRQDPGLGLRLIYFSYDVKMKEKGDIPEGYSVSREKKERFSLILESASTNQTSMYLCASSTLQGAGNTIYFGEGSWLTVV.